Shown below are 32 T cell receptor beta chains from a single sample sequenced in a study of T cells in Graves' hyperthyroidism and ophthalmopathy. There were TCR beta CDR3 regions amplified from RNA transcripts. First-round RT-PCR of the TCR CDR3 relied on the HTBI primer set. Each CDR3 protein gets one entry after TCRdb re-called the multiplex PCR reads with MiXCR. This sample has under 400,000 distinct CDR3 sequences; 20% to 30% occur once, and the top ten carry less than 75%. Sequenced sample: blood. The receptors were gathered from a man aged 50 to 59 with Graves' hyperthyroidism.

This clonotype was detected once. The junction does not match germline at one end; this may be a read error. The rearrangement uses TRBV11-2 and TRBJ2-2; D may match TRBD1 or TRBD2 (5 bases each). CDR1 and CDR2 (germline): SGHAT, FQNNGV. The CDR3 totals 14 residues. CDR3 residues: CVSSPGPRGGELFF. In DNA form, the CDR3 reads TGTGTCAGCAGCCCGGGACCCCGAGGCGGGGAGCTGTTTTTT. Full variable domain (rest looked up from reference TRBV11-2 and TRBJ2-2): EAGVAQSPRYKIIEKRQSVAFWCNPISGHATLYWYQQILGQGPKLLIQFQNNGVVDDSQLPKDRFSAERLKGVDSTLKIQPAKLEDSAVYLCVSSPGPRGGELFFGEGSRLTVL.

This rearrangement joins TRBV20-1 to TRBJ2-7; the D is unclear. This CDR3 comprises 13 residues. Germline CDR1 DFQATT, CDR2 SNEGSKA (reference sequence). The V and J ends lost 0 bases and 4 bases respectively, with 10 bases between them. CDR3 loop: CSARDPFLYEQYF. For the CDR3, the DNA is TGCAGTGCTAGAGATCCCTTTTTGTACGAGCAGTACTTC.

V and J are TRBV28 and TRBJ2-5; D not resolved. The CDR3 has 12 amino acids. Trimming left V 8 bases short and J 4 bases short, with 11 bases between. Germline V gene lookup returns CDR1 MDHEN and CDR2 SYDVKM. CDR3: CASLRIGETQYF. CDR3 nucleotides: TGTGCCAGCTTACGGATAGGAGAGACCCAGTACTTC.

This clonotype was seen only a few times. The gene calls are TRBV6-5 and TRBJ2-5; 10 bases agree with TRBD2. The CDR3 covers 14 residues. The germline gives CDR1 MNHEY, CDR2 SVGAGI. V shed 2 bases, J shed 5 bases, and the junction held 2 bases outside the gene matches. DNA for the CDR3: TGTGCCAGCAGTTACACTAGCGGGAAGGAGACCCAGTACTTC. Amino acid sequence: CASSYTSGKETQYF.

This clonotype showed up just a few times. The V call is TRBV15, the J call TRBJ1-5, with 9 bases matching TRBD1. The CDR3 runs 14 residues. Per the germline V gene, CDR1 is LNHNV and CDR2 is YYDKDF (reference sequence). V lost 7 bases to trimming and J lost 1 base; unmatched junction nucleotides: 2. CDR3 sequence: CATTDRGSNQPQHF. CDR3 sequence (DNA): TGTGCCACCACGGACAGGGGCAGCAATCAGCCCCAGCATTTT.

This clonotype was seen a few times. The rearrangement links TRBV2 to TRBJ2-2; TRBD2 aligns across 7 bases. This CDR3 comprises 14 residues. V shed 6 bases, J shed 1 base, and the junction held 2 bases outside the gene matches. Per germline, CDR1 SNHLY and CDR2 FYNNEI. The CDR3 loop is CASRRTRNTGELFF. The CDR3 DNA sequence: TGTGCCAGCAGGAGGACTAGGAACACCGGGGAGCTGTTTTTT. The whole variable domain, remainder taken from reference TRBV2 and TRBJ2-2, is EPEVTQTPSHQVTQMGQEVILRCVPISNHLYFYWYRQILGQKVEFLVSFYNNEISEKSEIFDDQFSVERPDGSNFTLKIRSTKLEDSAMYFCASRRTRNTGELFFGEGSRLTVL.

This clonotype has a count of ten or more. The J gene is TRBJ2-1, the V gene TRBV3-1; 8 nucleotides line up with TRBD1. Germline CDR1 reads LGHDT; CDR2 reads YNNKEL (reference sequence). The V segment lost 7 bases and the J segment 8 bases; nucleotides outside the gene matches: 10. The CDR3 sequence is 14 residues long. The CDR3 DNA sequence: TGTGCCAGCACGTCCGGGGACAGGTGGGATGAGCAGTTCTTC. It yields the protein CASTSGDRWDEQFF.

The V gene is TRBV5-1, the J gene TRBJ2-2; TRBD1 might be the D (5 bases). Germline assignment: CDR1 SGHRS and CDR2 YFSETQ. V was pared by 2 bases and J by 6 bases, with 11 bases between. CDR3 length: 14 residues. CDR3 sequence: CASSFEGAAGELFF. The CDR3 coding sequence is TGCGCCAGCAGCTTTGAAGGGGCTGCCGGGGAGCTGTTTTTT. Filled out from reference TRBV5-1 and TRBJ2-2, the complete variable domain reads KAGVTQTPRYLIKTRGQQVTLSCSPISGHRSVSWYQQTPGQGLQFLFEYFSETQRNKGNFPGRFSGRQFSNSRSEMNVSTLELGDSALYLCASSFEGAAGELFFGEGSRLTVL.

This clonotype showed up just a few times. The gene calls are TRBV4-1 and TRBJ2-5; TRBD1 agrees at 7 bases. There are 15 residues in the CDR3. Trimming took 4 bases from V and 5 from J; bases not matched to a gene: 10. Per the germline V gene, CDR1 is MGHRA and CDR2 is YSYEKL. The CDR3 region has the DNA TGCGCCAGCAGCCTAACAGGGGCAAGATCGGAGACCCAGTACTTC. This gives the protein CASSLTGARSETQYF.

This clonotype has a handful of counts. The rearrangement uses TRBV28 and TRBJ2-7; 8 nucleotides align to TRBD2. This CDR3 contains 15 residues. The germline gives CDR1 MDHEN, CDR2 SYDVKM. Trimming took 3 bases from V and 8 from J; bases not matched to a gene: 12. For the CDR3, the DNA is TGTGCCAGCAGTTTCCAGGGCGGGACTAGAGGCCAGCAGTACTTC. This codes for CASSFQGGTRGQQYF.

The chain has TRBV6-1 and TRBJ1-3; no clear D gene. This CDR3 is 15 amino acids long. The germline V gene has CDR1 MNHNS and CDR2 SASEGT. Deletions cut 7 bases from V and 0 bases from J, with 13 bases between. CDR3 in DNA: TGTGCCAGCACAAGAACGGGTGGCTCTGGAAACACCATATATTTT. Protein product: CASTRTGGSGNTIYF.

The CDR3 coding sequence is TGTGCCAGCAGCACGACAGTGTACGAGCAGTACTTC. Protein: CASSTTVYEQYF. The chain links TRBV11-1 to TRBJ2-7; perhaps TRBD1 as D (5 bases). Germline assignment: CDR1 SGHAT and CDR2 FQDESV (reference sequence). The V end was cut by 5 bases, the J end by 4 bases, with 9 bases between. This CDR3 region has 12 residues.

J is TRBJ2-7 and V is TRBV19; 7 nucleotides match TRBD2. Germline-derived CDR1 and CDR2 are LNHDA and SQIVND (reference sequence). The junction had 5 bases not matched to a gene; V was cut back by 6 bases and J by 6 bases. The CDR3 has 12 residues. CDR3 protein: CASSWREGEQYF. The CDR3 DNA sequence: TGTGCCAGTAGCTGGAGGGAGGGCGAGCAGTACTTC.

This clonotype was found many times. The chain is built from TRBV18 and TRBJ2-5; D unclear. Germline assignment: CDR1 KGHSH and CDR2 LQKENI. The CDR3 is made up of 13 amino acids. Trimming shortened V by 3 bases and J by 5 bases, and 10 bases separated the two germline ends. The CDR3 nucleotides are TGTGCCAGCTCACCCCAAATCGGTGAGACCCAGTACTTC. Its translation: CASSPQIGETQYF.

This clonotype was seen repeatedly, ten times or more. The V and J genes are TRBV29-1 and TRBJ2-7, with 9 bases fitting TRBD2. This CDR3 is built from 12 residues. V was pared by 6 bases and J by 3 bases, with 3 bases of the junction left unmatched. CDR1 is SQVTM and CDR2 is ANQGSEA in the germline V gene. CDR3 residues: CSVATSGYEQYF. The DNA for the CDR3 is TGCAGCGTCGCGACTAGCGGCTACGAGCAGTACTTC.

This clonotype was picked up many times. In DNA, the CDR3 is TGTGCCAGCAGCTCCCCGGACAGGGAAGAGACCCAGTACTTC. Amino acid sequence: CASSSPDREETQYF. This chain connects TRBV7-9 to TRBJ2-5; 8 nucleotides align to TRBD1. After removal of 4 bases from V and 3 bases from J, the junction contained 4 bases not matched to a gene. The CDR3 sequence is 14 residues long. Germline CDR1 and CDR2: SEHNR and FQNEAQ (reference sequence).

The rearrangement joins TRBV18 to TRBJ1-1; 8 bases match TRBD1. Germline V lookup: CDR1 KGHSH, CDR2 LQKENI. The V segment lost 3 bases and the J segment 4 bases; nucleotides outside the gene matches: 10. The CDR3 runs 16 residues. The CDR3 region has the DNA TGTGCCAGCTCACCCCAAGCAGGGGGCACGAGCACTGAAGCTTTCTTT. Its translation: CASSPQAGGTSTEAFF.

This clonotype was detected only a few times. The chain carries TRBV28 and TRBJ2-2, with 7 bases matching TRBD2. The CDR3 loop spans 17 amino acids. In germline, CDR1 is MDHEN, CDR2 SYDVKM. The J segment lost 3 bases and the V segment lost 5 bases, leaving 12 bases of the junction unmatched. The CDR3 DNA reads TGTGCCAGCAGTCCGTACCCGCGGGGGTGGGACACCGGGGAGCTGTTTTTT. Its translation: CASSPYPRGWDTGELFF.

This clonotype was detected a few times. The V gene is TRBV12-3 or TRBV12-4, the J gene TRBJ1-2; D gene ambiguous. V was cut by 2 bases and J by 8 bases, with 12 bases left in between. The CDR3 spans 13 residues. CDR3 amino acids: CASSLKELWGYTF. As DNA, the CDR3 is TGTGCCAGCAGTTTAAAAGAACTTTGGGGCTACACCTTC.

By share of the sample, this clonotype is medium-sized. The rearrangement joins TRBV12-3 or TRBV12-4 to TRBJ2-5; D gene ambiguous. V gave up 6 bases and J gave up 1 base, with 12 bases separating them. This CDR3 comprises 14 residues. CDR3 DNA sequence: TGTGCCAGCAGCCCCTATTCTGCCCAAGAGACCCAGTACTTC. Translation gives CASSPYSAQETQYF.

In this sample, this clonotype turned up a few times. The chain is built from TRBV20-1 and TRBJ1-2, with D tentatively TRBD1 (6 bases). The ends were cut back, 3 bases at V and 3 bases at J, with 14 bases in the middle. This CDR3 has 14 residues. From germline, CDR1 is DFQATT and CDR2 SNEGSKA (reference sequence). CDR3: CSARGGGGDYGYTF. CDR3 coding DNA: TGCAGTGCTAGGGGAGGGGGGGGCGACTATGGCTACACCTTC.

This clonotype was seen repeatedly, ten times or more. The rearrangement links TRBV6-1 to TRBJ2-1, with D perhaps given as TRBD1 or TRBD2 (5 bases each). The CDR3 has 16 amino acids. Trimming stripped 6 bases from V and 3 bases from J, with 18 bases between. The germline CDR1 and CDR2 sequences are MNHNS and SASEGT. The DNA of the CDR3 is TGTGCCAGCAGGAAGCTGGGGGAAGGGGTCTACAATGAGCAGTTCTTC. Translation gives CASRKLGEGVYNEQFF.

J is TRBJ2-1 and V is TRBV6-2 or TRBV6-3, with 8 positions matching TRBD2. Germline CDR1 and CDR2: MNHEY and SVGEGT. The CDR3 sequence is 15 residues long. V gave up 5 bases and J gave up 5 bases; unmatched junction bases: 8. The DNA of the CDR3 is TGTGCCAGCAGTAAATTAGGACTAGCCGACAATGAGCAGTTCTTC. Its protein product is CASSKLGLADNEQFF.

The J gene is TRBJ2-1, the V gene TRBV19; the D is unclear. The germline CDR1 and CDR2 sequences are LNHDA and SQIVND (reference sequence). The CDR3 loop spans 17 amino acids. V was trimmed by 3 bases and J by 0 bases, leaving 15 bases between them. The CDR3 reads CASSMDGYPSSYNEQFF. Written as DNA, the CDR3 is TGTGCCAGTAGTATGGACGGATACCCCAGCTCCTACAATGAGCAGTTCTTC. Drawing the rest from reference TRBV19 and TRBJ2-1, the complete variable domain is DGGITQSPKYLFRKEGQNVTLSCEQNLNHDAMYWYRQDPGQGLRLIYYSQIVNDFQKGDIAEGYSVSREKKESFPLTVTSAQKNPTAFYLCASSMDGYPSSYNEQFFGPGTRLTVL.

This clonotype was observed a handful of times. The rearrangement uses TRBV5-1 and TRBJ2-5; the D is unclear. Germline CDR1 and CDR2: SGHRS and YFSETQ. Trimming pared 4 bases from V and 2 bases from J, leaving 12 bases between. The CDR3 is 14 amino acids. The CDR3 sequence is CASSLAVQQETQYF. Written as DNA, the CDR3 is TGCGCCAGCAGCCTGGCAGTTCAGCAAGAGACCCAGTACTTC.

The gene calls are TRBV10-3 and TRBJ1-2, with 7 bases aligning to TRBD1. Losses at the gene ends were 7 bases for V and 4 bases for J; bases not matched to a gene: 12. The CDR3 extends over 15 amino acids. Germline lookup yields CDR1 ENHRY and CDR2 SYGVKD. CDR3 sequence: CAINVATGTPYGYTF. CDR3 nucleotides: TGTGCCATCAACGTGGCGACAGGGACCCCCTATGGCTACACCTTC.

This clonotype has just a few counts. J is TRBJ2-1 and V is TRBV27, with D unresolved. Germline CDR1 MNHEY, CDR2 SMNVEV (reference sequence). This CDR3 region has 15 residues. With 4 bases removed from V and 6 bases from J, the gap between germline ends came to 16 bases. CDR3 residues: CASSSLISRFNEQFF. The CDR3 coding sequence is TGTGCCAGCAGTTCGTTAATCTCTAGATTCAATGAGCAGTTCTTC.

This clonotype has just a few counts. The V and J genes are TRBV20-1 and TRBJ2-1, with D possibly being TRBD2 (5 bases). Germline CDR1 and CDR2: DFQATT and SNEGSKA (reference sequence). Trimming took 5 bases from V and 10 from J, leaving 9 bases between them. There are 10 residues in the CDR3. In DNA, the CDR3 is TGCAGTGCTTTGGACTTGGAGCAGTTCTTC. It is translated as CSALDLEQFF.

Here the CDR3 DNA reads TGTGCCAGCAGCCCCGGGTCCACCACCTACGAGCAGTACTTC. It translates to CASSPGSTTYEQYF. This sequence joins TRBV7-9 and TRBJ2-7; D unresolved. Per the germline V gene, CDR1 is SEHNR and CDR2 is FQNEAQ (reference sequence). V lost 5 bases to trimming and J lost 2 bases, with 13 bases between them. There are 14 residues in the CDR3.

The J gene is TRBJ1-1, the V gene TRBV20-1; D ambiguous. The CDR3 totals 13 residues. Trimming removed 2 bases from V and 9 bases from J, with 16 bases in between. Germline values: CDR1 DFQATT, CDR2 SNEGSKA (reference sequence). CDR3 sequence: CSARNRAARKAFF. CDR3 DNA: TGCAGTGCTAGAAACCGGGCAGCCCGTAAAGCTTTCTTT.

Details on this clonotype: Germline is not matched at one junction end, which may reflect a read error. CDR3 amino acids: CAGGTAGQGVEQYF. The CDR3 nucleotides are TGTGCTGGTGGTACGGCGGGACAGGGTGTCGAGCAGTACTTC. J is TRBJ2-7 and V is TRBV12-5, with 9 bases identical to TRBD1. CDR1 LGHNT and CDR2 FRNRAP come from the germline V gene. This CDR3 spans 14 amino acids.

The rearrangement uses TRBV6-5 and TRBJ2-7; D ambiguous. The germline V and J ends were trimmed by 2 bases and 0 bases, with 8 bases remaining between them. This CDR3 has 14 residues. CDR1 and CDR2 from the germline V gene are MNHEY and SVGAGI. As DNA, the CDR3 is TGTGCCAGCAGTTACGCCGGGTTCTCCTACGAGCAGTACTTC. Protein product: CASSYAGFSYEQYF.